These T cell receptor beta chains were read from a single sample in a study of molecular identifiers for immune sequencing clone quantification. One entry per CDR3 protein results from TCRdb running MiXCR on the PCR reads. The repertoire includes hundreds of thousands of distinct CDR3 sequences, around 25% of them detected once, and about 0.84% sits in the top ten. Source material: naive CD8+ T cells from blood, with Jurkat cell RNA spiked in. The receptors stem from a human donor in good health. Some libraries in this study had Jurkat cell RNA spiked in. Each CDR3 is given with its conserved first and last residue. D genes are given only for firm matches. Clone size appears in some rows only: once, few, many, or a class for an expanded clone.

TRBJ2-5 | TRBV6-2/TRBV6-3 | 15 | few | TRBD2 | CASSGLADSQETQYF | TGTGCCAGTTCCGGACTAGCGGACTCCCAAGAGACCCAGTACTTC
TRBJ2-1 | TRBV11-2 | 14 | few | NA | CASSSTRGNDEQFF | TGTGCCAGCAGCTCTACTAGGGGAAACGATGAGCAGTTCTTC
TRBJ1-4 | TRBV18 | 14 | NA | NA | CASSPTGMEEKLVF | TGTGCCAGCTCACCTACAGGGATGGAGGAAAAACTGGTTTTT
TRBJ1-5 | TRBV15 | 15 | NA | NA | CATSQNRDTNQPQHF | TGTGCCACCAGCCAAAACAGGGACACGAATCAGCCCCAGCATTTT
TRBJ2-3 | TRBV15 | 15 | few | NA | CATSRVLGRTDTQYF | TGTGCCACCAGCAGAGTTTTGGGGCGCACAGATACGCAGTATTTT
TRBJ1-5 | TRBV6-2/TRBV6-3 | 14 | many | NA | CASSYSGAGQPQHF | TGTGCCAGCAGTTACTCGGGGGCAGGGCAGCCCCAGCATTTT
TRBJ1-5 | TRBV30 | 15 | NA | NA | CAWSKPGVGNQPQHF | TGTGCCTGGAGTAAGCCAGGGGTAGGCAATCAGCCCCAGCATTTT
TRBJ2-2 | TRBV10-3 | 15 | NA | NA | CAISPGGVNTGELFF | TGTGCCATCAGCCCCGGGGGCGTCAACACCGGGGAGCTGTTTTTT
TRBJ2-1 | TRBV11-2 | 17 | many | TRBD2 | CASSLAFQAGEYNEQFF | TGTGCCAGCAGCTTAGCCTTCCAAGCGGGGGAATACAATGAGCAGTTCTTC
TRBJ1-2 | TRBV7-9 | 10 | NA | NA | CASSLVEYTF | TGTGCCAGCAGCTTAGTAGAGTACACCTTC
TRBJ2-2 | TRBV7-6 | 17 | NA | TRBD2 | CASSPTLAGLNTGALVF | TGTGCCAGCAGCCCAACCCTAGCGGGGTTGAACACCGGGGCGCTGGTTTTT
TRBJ2-3 | TRBV7-2 | 14 | many | NA | CASSLAVHSDTQYF | TGTGCCAGCAGCTTAGCGGTTCATTCGGATACGCAGTATTTT
TRBJ2-7 | TRBV27 | 13 | once | TRBD1 | CASGWTGGYDQYF | TGTGCCAGCGGTTGGACAGGGGGTTACGACCAGTACTTC
TRBJ2-7 | TRBV4-1 | 16 | NA | NA | CASSHEFRDSRPEQYF | TGCGCCAGCAGCCATGAATTCCGGGACTCCCGACCGGAGCAGTACTTC
TRBJ1-4 | TRBV6-2/TRBV6-3 | 15 | NA | TRBD1 | CASSPTGAVDEKLFF | TGTGCCAGCAGCCCCACAGGGGCGGTTGACGAAAAACTGTTTTTT
TRBJ2-6 | TRBV6-5 | 16 | NA | NA | CASTTAGSSGANVLTF | TGTGCCAGCACCACTGCTGGGAGCTCTGGGGCCAACGTCCTGACTTTC
TRBJ2-3 | TRBV9 | 18 | many | TRBD2 | CASSEAPPLAGDTDTQYF | TGTGCCAGCAGCGAAGCCCCCCCTTTAGCGGGGGACACAGATACGCAGTATTTT
TRBJ2-3 | TRBV7-9 | 15 | few | TRBD2 | CASSFLAGTTGTQYF | TGTGCCAGCAGCTTTCTAGCGGGAACCACGGGTACGCAGTATTTT
TRBJ2-2 | TRBV7-9 | 13 | many | NA | CARGGPPTGELFF | TGTGCGCGAGGAGGGCCTCCCACCGGGGAGCTGTTTTTT
TRBJ2-7 | TRBV7-9 | 14 | many | TRBD2 | CASSSGLALYEQYF | TGTGCCAGCAGCTCGGGACTAGCGCTCTACGAGCAGTACTTC
TRBJ2-1 | TRBV3-2 | 17 | few | NA | CASSQETSGKLGNEQFF | TGTGCCAGCAGCCAAGAAACTAGCGGGAAGTTGGGCAATGAGCAGTTCTTC
TRBJ2-7 | TRBV2 | 17 | once | TRBD2 | CASSEDLAGARSYEQYF | TGTGCCAGCAGTGAAGACCTAGCGGGAGCCCGCTCCTACGAGCAGTACTTC
TRBJ2-2 | TRBV4-3 | 18 | many | NA | CASSQETRDAWDTGELFF | TGCGCCAGCAGCCAAGAGACGCGGGACGCATGGGACACCGGGGAGCTGTTTTTT
TRBJ2-7 | TRBV6-1 | 13 | few | NA | CASSGRTYYEQYF | TGTGCCAGCAGTGGACGGACATACTACGAGCAGTACTTC
TRBJ1-5 | TRBV27 | 15 | few | NA | CASSSLPNSNQPQHF | TGTGCCAGCAGTTCATTACCCAATAGCAATCAGCCCCAGCATTTT
TRBJ2-5 | TRBV27 | 15 | few | TRBD2 | CASSPGLAGSETQYF | TGTGCCAGCAGTCCCGGACTAGCGGGCTCAGAGACCCAGTACTTC
TRBJ2-2 | TRBV15 | 13 | NA | NA | CATSRELYGELFF | TGTGCCACCAGCAGAGAACTTTACGGGGAGCTGTTTTTT
TRBJ2-7 | TRBV6-5 | 13 | many | NA | CASSYSIFYEQYF | TGTGCCAGCAGTTACTCGATATTCTACGAGCAGTACTTC
TRBJ2-1 | TRBV27 | 14 | NA | TRBD1 | CASSPTLGTGGPIF | TGTGCCAGCAGTCCAACGTTGGGGACAGGGGGCCCAATCTTC
TRBJ2-3 | TRBV29-1 | 13 | NA | NA | CSVGTGSPAPPYF | NA
TRBJ1-2 | TRBV29-1 | 16 | few | TRBD1 | CSVEGAIGTGIRGYTF | TGCAGCGTTGAAGGAGCCATCGGGACAGGGATCCGCGGCTACACCTTC
TRBJ2-1 | TRBV2 | 15 | few | NA | CASSVGLSPINEQFF | TGTGCCAGCAGTGTCGGTCTATCACCAATCAATGAGCAGTTCTTC
TRBJ2-1 | TRBV6-1 | 14 | few | NA | CASSELGTLIEQFF | TGTGCCAGCAGTGAACTCGGGACTTTAATCGAGCAGTTCTTC
TRBJ2-7 | TRBV12-5 | 12 | few | NA | CASGWQGHEQYF | TGTGCTAGTGGTTGGCAGGGACACGAGCAGTACTTC
TRBJ2-7 | TRBV20-1 | 15 | few | NA | CSAQRDSMSSYEQYF | TGCAGTGCCCAGAGGGACTCAATGAGCTCCTACGAGCAGTACTTC
TRBJ1-6 | TRBV28 | 14 | NA | NA | CASSLYGARVTVHF | TGTGCCAGCAGTTTATACGGGGCGAGAGTTACCGTCCACTTT
TRBJ1-1 | TRBV29-1 | 11 | many | TRBD1 | CSVPDRGWAFF | TGCAGCGTTCCGGACAGGGGTTGGGCTTTCTTT
TRBJ1-2 | TRBV5-6 | 15 | NA | NA | CASSLEQRANYGYTF | TGTGCCAGCAGTCTCGAACAGAGAGCTAACTATGGCTACACCTTC
TRBJ2-3 | TRBV15 | 13 | many | NA | CATSARSADTQYF | TGTGCCACCAGCGCTCGGAGTGCAGATACGCAGTATTTT
TRBJ1-6 | TRBV4-3 | 17 | NA | NA | CASSQESGILMHSPLHF | TGCGCCAGCAGCCAAGAATCGGGGATATTGATGCATTCACCCCTCCACTTT
TRBJ1-2 | TRBV3-1 | 15 | many | NA | CASSQETYRLYGYTF | TGTGCCAGCAGCCAAGAAACGTACCGGCTCTATGGCTACACCTTC
TRBJ2-2 | TRBV27 | 16 | few | TRBD1 | CASSPETGHATGELFF | TGTGCCAGCAGTCCAGAGACAGGGCACGCCACCGGGGAGCTGTTTTTT